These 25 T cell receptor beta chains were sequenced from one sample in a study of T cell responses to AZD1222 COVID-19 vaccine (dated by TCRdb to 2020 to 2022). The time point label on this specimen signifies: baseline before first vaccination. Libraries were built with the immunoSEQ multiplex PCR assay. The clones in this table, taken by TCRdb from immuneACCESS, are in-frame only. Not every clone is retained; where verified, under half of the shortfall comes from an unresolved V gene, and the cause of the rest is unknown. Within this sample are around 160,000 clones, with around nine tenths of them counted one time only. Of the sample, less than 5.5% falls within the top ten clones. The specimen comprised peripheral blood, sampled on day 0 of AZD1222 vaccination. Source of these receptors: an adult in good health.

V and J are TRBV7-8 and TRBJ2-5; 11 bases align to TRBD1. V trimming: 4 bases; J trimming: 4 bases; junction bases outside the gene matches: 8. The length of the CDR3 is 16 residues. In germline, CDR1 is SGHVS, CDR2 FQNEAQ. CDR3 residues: CASSSPWTGGVETQYF. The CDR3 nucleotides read TGTGCCAGCAGCTCTCCGTGGACAGGGGGCGTAGAGACCCAGTACTTC.

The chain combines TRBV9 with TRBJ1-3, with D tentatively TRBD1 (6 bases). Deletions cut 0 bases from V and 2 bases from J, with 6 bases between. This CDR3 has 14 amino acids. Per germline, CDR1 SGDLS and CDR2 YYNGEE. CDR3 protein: CASSVGGPGNTIYF. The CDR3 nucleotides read TGTGCCAGCAGCGTAGGGGGGCCTGGAAACACCATATATTTT.

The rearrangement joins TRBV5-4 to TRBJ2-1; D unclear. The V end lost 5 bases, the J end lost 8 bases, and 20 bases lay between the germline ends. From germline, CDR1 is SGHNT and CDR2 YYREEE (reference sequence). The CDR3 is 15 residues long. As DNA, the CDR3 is TGTGCCAGCAGTTCCTCCAACCGAGCTCGGCATGAGCAGTTCTTC. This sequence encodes CASSSSNRARHEQFF.

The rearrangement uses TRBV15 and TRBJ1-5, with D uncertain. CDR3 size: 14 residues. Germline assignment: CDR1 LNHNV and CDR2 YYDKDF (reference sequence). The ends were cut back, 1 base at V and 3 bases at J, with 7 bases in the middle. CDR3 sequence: CATSRVSANQPQHF. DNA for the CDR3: TGTGCCACCAGCAGAGTAAGTGCCAATCAGCCCCAGCATTTT.

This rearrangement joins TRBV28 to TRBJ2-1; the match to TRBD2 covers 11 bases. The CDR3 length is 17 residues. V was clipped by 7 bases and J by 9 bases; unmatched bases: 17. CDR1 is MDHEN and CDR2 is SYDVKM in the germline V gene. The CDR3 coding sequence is TGTGCCAGCAAACCAAGGCTACTAGCGGGAGAAGGCGGTGAGCAGTTCTTC. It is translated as CASKPRLLAGEGGEQFF.

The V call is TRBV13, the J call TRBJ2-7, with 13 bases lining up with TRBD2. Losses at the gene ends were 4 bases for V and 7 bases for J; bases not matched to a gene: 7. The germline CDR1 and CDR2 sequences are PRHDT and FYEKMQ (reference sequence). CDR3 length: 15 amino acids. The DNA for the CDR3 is TGTGCCAGCAGCTATACTAGCGGGAGGGCAGGGGAGCAGTACTTC. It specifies CASSYTSGRAGEQYF.

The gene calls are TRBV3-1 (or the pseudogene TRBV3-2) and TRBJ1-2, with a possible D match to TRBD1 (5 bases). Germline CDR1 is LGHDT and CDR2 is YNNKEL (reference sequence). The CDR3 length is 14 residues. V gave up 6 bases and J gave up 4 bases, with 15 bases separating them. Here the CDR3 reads CASRPGRVGYGYTF. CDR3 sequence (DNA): TGTGCCAGCAGACCGGGGCGAGTGGGCTATGGCTACACCTTC.

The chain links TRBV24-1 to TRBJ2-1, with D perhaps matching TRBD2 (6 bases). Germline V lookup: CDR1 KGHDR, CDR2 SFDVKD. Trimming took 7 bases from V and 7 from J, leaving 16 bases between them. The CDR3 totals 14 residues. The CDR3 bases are TGTGCCACCAGGGCTAGCGCTAAATATAATGAGCAGTTCTTC. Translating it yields CATRASAKYNEQFF.

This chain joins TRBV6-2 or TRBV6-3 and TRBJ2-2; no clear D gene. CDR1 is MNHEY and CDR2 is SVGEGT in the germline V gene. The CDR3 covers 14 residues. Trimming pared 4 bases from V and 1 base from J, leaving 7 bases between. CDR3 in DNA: TGTGCCAGCAGTTTTGACGGGAACACCGGGGAGCTGTTTTTT. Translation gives CASSFDGNTGELFF.

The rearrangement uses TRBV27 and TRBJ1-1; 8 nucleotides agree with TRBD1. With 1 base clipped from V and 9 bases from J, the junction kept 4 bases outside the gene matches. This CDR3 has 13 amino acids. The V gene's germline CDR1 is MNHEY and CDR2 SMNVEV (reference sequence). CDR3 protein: CASSLFRGRKAFF. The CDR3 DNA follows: TGTGCCAGCAGTTTATTCAGGGGGCGGAAAGCTTTCTTT.

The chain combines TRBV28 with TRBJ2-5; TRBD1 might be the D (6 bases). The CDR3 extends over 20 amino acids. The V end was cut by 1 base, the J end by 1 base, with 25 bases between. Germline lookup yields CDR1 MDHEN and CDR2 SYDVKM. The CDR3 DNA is TGTGCCAGCAGTTTATTTGGTAGAAGTGAACAGGGTATGTTCCAAGAGACCCAGTACTTC. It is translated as CASSLFGRSEQGMFQETQYF.

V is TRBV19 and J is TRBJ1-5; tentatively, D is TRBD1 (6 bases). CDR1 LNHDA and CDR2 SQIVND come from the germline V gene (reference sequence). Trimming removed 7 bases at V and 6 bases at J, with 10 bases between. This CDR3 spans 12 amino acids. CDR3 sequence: CASTVGGQPQHF. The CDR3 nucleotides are TGTGCCAGTACCGTAGGGGGTCAGCCCCAGCATTTT.

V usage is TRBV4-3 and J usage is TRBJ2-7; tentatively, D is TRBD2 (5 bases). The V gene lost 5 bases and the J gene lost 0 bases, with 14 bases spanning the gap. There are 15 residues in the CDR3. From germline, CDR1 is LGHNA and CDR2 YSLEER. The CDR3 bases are TGCGCCAGCAGCGCCCACTTTGGGAGCTCCTACGAGCAGTACTTC. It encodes CASSAHFGSSYEQYF.

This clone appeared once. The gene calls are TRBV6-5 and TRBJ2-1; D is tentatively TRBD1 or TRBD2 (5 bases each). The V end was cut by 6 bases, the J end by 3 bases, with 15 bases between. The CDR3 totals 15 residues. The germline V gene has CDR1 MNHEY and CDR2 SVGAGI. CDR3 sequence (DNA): TGTGCCAGCAGGGCCCCGGGACCCAGCTACAATGAGCAGTTCTTC. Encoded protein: CASRAPGPSYNEQFF.

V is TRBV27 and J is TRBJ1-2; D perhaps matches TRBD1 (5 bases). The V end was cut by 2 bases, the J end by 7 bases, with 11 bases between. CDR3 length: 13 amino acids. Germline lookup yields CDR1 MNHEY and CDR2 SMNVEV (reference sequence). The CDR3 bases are TGTGCCAGCAGTTTACTAGGGGCGGGTGGCTACACCTTC. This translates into CASSLLGAGGYTF.

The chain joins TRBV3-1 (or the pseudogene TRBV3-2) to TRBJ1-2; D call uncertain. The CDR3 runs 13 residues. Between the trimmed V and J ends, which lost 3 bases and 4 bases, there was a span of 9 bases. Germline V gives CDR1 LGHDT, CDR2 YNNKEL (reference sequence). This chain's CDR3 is CASSQEGLYGYTF. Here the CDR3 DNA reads TGTGCCAGCAGCCAGGAAGGACTCTATGGCTACACCTTC.

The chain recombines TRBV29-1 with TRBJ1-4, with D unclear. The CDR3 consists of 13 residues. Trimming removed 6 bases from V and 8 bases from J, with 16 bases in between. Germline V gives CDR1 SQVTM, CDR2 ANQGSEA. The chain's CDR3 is CSVAIDSPEKLFF. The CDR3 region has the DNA TGCAGCGTCGCAATTGACTCACCCGAAAAACTGTTTTTT.

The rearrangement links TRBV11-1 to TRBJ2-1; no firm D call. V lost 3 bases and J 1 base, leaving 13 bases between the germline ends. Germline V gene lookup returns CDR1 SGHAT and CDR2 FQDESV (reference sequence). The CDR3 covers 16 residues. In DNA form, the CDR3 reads TGTGCCAGCAGCTTGCCGGCAGCACAATCCTACAATGAGCAGTTCTTC. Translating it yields CASSLPAAQSYNEQFF.

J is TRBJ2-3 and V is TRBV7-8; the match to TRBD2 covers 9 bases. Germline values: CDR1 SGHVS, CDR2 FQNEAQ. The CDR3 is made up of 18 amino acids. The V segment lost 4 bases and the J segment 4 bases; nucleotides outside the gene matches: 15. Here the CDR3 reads CASSSSSWASGKPDTQYF. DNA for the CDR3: TGTGCCAGCAGCTCCTCCTCGTGGGCTAGCGGGAAACCAGATACGCAGTATTTT.

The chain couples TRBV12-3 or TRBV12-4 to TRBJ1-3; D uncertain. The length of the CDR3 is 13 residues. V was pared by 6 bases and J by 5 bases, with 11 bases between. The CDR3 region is CASSMDGRNTIYF. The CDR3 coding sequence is TGTGCCAGCAGCATGGACGGCCGAAACACCATATATTTT.

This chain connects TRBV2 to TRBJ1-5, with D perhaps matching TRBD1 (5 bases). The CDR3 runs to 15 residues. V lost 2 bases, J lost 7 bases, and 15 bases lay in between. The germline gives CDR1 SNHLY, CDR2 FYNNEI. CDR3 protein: CASSEWGGNGQPQHF. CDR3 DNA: TGTGCCAGCAGTGAATGGGGGGGAAACGGACAGCCCCAGCATTTT.

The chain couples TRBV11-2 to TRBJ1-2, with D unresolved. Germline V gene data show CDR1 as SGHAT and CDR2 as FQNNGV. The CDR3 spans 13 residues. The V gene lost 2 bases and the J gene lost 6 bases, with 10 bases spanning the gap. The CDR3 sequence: CASSLSTDHGYTF. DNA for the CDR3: TGTGCCAGCAGCTTAAGCACAGACCATGGCTACACCTTC.

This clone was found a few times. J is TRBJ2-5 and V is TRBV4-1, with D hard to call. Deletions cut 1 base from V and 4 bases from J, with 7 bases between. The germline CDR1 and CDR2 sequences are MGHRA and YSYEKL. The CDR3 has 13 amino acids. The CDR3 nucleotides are TGCGCCAGCAGCCAAGCGGTAGGAGAGACCCAGTACTTC. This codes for CASSQAVGETQYF.

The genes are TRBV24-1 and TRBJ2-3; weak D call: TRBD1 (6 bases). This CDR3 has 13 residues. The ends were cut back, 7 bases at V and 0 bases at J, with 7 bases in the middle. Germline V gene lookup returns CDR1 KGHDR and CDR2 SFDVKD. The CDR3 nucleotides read TGTGCCACCAGAGACAGGAGCACAGATACGCAGTATTTT. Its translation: CATRDRSTDTQYF.

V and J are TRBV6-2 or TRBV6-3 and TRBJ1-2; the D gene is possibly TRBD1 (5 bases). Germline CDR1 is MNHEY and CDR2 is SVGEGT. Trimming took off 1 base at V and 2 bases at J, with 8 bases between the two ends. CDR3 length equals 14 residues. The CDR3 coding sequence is TGTGCCAGCAGTTACTACGACAGCAACTATGGCTACACCTTC. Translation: CASSYYDSNYGYTF.